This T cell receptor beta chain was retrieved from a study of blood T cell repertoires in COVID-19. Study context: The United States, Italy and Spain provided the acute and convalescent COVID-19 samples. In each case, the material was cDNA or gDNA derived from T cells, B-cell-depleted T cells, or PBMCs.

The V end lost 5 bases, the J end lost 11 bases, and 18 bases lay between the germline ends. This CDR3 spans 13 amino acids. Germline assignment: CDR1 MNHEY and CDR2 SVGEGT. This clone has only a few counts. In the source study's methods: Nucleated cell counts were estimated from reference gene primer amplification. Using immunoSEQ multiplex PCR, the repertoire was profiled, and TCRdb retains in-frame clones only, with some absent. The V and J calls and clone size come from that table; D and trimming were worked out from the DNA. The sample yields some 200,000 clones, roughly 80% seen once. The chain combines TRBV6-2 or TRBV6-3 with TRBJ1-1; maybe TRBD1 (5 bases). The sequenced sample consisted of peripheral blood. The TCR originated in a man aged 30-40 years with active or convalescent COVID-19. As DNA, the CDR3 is TGTGCCAGCAGTCGAAGCCAACAGGAATCTGCTTTCTTT. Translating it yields CASSRSQQESAFF.